These 19 T cell receptor beta chains were sequenced from one sample in a study of vaccination and CD4 T cells after COVID-19. Described treatment: roughly 10-day PBMC culture with coronavirus spike peptide pools or control peptides (ViraFEST assay). An Oncomine TCR Beta short-read assay was used to sequence the DNA from cultured CD4+ T cells. TCRdb independently ran MiXCR on the PCR reads; one entry per CDR3 protein. Among several thousand distinct CDR3 sequences listed, less than 85% were seen once. What these receptors recognize is not known. Sequencing was performed on CD4+ T cells from blood, cultured in vitro. The origin of the receptors is a human donor who had recovered from COVID-19.

The table lists this clonotype with a few counts. The chain combines TRBV27 with TRBJ2-5, with 11 bases aligning to TRBD2. Germline assignment: CDR1 MNHEY and CDR2 SMNVEV (reference sequence). The CDR3 extends over 20 amino acids. J was trimmed by 5 bases and V by 2 bases; bases with no gene match: 19. The CDR3 region is CASSLGIGTSGPGGLETQYF. In nucleotides, the CDR3 is TGTGCCAGCAGTTTAGGAATTGGGACTAGCGGCCCGGGGGGCTTGGAGACCCAGTACTTC.

The gene calls are TRBV20-1 and TRBJ1-6; D remains ambiguous. Deletions cut 7 bases from V and 2 bases from J, with 9 bases between. The length of the CDR3 is 13 residues. The germline CDR1 and CDR2 sequences are DFQATT and SNEGSKA (reference sequence). The CDR3 bases are TGCAGTGTGGACGCTACCTATAATTCACCCCTCCACTTT. Protein sequence: CSVDATYNSPLHF.

The chain uses TRBV7-2 and TRBJ1-2; 7 bases are shared with TRBD1. CDR3 size: 15 residues. With 5 bases clipped from V and 0 bases from J, the junction kept 6 bases outside the gene matches. In germline, CDR1 is SGHTA, CDR2 FQGNSA. CDR3 protein: CASSPRTGPNYGYTF. The CDR3, as DNA: TGTGCCAGCAGCCCCCGGACAGGACCTAACTATGGCTACACCTTC. The whole variable domain, filled in from reference TRBV7-2 and TRBJ1-2, reads GAGVSQSPSNKVTEKGKDVELRCDPISGHTALYWYRQSLGQGLEFLIYFQGNSAPDKSGLPSDRFSAERTGGSVSTLTIQRTQQEDSAVYLCASSPRTGPNYGYTFGSGTRLTVV.

The V gene is TRBV5-4, the J gene TRBJ1-1; D uncertain. The CDR3 is 14 amino acids. Trimming took 6 bases from V and 10 from J, leaving 22 bases between them. Germline V lookup: CDR1 SGHNT, CDR2 YYREEE (reference sequence). Here the CDR3 DNA reads TGTGCCAGCACCCCCTGGGCTGGCTTGGACGCAGCTTTCTTT. Its translation: CASTPWAGLDAAFF.

The chain uses TRBV20-1 and TRBJ1-2; perhaps TRBD1 as D (5 bases). This CDR3 has 13 residues. Germline-derived CDR1 and CDR2 are DFQATT and SNEGSKA (reference sequence). The V end was cut by 7 bases, the J end by 4 bases, with 16 bases between. This CDR3 is CSGSAGGGYGYTF. The CDR3 nucleotides are TGCAGTGGTAGCGCGGGGGGTGGCTATGGCTACACCTTC.

The chain combines TRBV15 with TRBJ1-2; 7 nucleotides match TRBD1. The CDR3 is 16 residues long. The trim removed 0 bases at V and 5 bases at J, leaving 9 bases unmatched. The V gene's germline CDR1 is LNHNV and CDR2 YYDKDF (reference sequence). The DNA for the CDR3 is TGTGCCACCAGCAGAGATTTAGTCGGGACAGTATATGGCTACACCTTC. It translates to CATSRDLVGTVYGYTF.

The chain uses TRBV6-2 or TRBV6-3 and TRBJ1-2; 9 bases are a match to TRBD1. J lost 11 bases, V lost 0 bases, and 4 bases had no gene match. The CDR3 runs 13 residues. CDR1 and CDR2 from the germline V gene are MNHEY and SVGEGT. The CDR3 loop reads CASSYSGTGHYTF. CDR3 in DNA: TGTGCCAGCAGTTACTCCGGGACAGGGCATTACACCTTC.

CDR3 bases: TGTGCCAGCAGCTTAGTCTCTAGCGGGAGTTCCCGTGAGCAGTTCTTC. Amino acids: CASSLVSSGSSREQFF. The chain is built from TRBV7-9 and TRBJ2-1, with 10 bases aligning to TRBD2. CDR3 length: 16 residues. The ends lost 1 base at V and 9 bases at J; junction bases unmatched: 9. Germline CDR1 and CDR2: SEHNR and FQNEAQ (reference sequence).

This clonotype was counted between two and nine times. This chain joins TRBV18 and TRBJ1-1, with 7 bases fitting TRBD1. J was trimmed by 11 bases and V by 0 bases; bases with no gene match: 15. Germline assignment: CDR1 KGHSH and CDR2 LQKENI. CDR3 length: 16 residues. CDR3 residues: CASSPPEGQRRGGAFF. The DNA for the CDR3 is TGTGCCAGCTCACCACCGGAGGGACAGCGGCGAGGGGGGGCTTTCTTT.

This clonotype was seen only once. CDR3 coding DNA: TGCAGCGTTATGGTGAGCTTTTGGGATACGCAGTATTTT. Its translation: CSVMVSFWDTQYF. The chain recombines TRBV29-1 with TRBJ2-3; no reliable D call. The CDR3 extends over 13 amino acids. Germline CDR1 and CDR2: SQVTM and ANQGSEA. The germline V and J ends were trimmed by 5 bases and 6 bases, with 15 bases remaining between them.

V gene TRBV7-2 combines with J gene TRBJ1-2, with D hard to call. CDR1 SGHTA and CDR2 FQGNSA come from the germline V gene. V was trimmed by 5 bases and J by 2 bases, leaving 15 bases between them. The CDR3 length is 15 residues. The CDR3, as DNA: TGTGCCAGCAGCCCCCGGGGAGACGTAAACTATGGCTACACCTTC. It translates to CASSPRGDVNYGYTF.

The genes are TRBV19 and TRBJ1-3, with D hard to call. Germline V lookup: CDR1 LNHDA, CDR2 SQIVND (reference sequence). The V end lost 2 bases, the J end lost 0 bases, and 11 bases lay between the germline ends. CDR3 length equals 16 residues. CDR3: CASSIPLRTSGNTIYF. The CDR3 DNA reads as TGTGCCAGTAGTATACCGCTGCGCACCTCTGGAAACACCATATATTTT.

The chain is built from TRBV27 and TRBJ2-3; D unresolved. This CDR3 is 14 amino acids long. From germline, CDR1 is MNHEY and CDR2 SMNVEV (reference sequence). V was trimmed by 6 bases and J by 7 bases, leaving 17 bases between them. The CDR3 sequence is CASSLGRNSNTQYF. CDR3 DNA: TGTGCCAGCAGCCTAGGACGGAACTCCAATACGCAGTATTTT.

CDR3 residues: CASSFRWGGTEAFF. In DNA, the CDR3 is TGTGCCAGCAGCTTCCGTTGGGGGGGCACTGAAGCTTTCTTT. The chain carries TRBV7-2 and TRBJ1-1; D perhaps matches TRBD1 (5 bases). Germline V gene sequence: CDR1 SGHTA, CDR2 FQGNSA. V lost 3 bases to trimming and J lost 4 bases, with 12 bases between them. The CDR3 contains 14 residues.

The chain recombines TRBV28 with TRBJ2-7; either TRBD1 or TRBD2 may fit D (6 bases each). V dropped 1 base and J dropped 4 bases, with 14 bases sitting between them. Germline-derived CDR1 and CDR2 are MDHEN and SYDVKM. The CDR3 is 15 amino acids. The DNA for the CDR3 is TGTGCCAGCAGTTTATCGTCCGGGGGCACGTACGAGCAGTACTTC. This gives the protein CASSLSSGGTYEQYF.

This sequence joins TRBV20-1 and TRBJ1-4; D is ambiguous. The germline V gene has CDR1 DFQATT and CDR2 SNEGSKA (reference sequence). Trimming removed 1 base from V and 4 bases from J, with 13 bases in between. The CDR3 extends over 15 amino acids. The CDR3 region is CSARGRVGDNEKLFF. The CDR3 nucleotides are TGCAGTGCTAGAGGAAGGGTTGGGGATAATGAAAAACTGTTTTTT.

This chain connects TRBV2 to TRBJ1-5, with a tentative D call TRBD1 (5 bases). V was pared by 6 bases and J by 8 bases, with 8 bases between. CDR1 is SNHLY, CDR2 FYNNEI, per germline. The CDR3 covers 11 residues. CDR3 bases: TGTGCCAGCAGACTGGGGGAGCCCCAGCATTTT. As protein: CASRLGEPQHF.

The chain has TRBV20-1 and TRBJ1-1; a possible D gene is TRBD1 (6 bases). Germline values: CDR1 DFQATT, CDR2 SNEGSKA (reference sequence). The CDR3 totals 16 residues. With 0 bases removed from V and 1 base from J, the gap between germline ends came to 15 bases. The CDR3 spells CSARDVAGATNTEAFF. CDR3 DNA sequence: TGCAGTGCTAGAGATGTGGCAGGGGCCACGAACACTGAAGCTTTCTTT.

The sample holds a few counts of this clonotype. This chain connects TRBV7-9 to TRBJ1-1; D gene uncertain. This CDR3 is built from 16 residues. Trimming removed 0 bases at V and 1 base at J, with 12 bases between. Germline V gene data show CDR1 as SEHNR and CDR2 as FQNEAQ (reference sequence). This chain's CDR3 is CASSLAKVGSNTEAFF. As DNA, the CDR3 is TGTGCCAGCAGCTTAGCCAAGGTCGGATCGAACACTGAAGCTTTCTTT. Based on the CDR3 plus reference TRBV7-9 and TRBJ1-1, the full variable domain is DTGVSQNPRHKITKRGQNVTFRCDPISEHNRLYWYRQTLGQGPEFLTYFQNEAQLEKSRLLSDRFSAERPKGSFSTLEIQRTEQGDSAMYLCASSLAKVGSNTEAFFGQGTRLTVV.